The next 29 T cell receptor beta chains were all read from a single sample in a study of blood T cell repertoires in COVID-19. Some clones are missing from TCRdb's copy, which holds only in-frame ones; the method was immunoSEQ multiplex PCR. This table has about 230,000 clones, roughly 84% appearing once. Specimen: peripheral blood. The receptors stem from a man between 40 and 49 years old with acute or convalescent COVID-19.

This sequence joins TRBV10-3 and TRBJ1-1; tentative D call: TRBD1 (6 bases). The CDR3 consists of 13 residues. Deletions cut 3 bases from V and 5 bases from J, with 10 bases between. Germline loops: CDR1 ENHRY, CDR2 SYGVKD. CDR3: CAISEQGGTEAFF. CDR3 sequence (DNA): TGTGCCATCAGTGAACAGGGTGGAACTGAAGCTTTCTTT.

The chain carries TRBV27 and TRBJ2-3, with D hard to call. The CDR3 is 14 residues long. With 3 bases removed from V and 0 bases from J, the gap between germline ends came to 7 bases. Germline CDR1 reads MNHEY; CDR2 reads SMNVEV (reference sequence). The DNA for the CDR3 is TGTGCCAGCAGTTTGGAGTACAGCACAGATACGCAGTATTTT. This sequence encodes CASSLEYSTDTQYF.

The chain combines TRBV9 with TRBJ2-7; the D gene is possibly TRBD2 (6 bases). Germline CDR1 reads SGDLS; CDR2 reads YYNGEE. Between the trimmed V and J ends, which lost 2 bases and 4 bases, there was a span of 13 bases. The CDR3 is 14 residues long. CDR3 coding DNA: TGTGCCAGCAGCGTCGGCGGGGATCTATACGAGCAGTACTTC. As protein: CASSVGGDLYEQYF.

This CDR3 is CASRTLDMGASSYNSPLHF. The CDR3 coding sequence is TGTGCCAGCAGGACCCTCGATATGGGGGCAAGCTCCTATAATTCACCCCTCCACTTT. This chain connects TRBV6-4 to TRBJ1-6; D is perhaps TRBD1 (6 bases). Germline V gene lookup returns CDR1 MRHNA and CDR2 SNTAGT. The V end was cut by 6 bases, the J end by 0 bases, with 21 bases between. The CDR3 spans 19 residues.

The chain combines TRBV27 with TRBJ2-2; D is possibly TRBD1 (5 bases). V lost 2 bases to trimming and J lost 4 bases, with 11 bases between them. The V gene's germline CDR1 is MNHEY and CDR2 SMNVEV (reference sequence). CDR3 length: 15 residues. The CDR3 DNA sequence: TGTGCCAGCAGTTTAAGTCAGGGCGCCACCGGGGAGCTGTTTTTT. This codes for CASSLSQGATGELFF.

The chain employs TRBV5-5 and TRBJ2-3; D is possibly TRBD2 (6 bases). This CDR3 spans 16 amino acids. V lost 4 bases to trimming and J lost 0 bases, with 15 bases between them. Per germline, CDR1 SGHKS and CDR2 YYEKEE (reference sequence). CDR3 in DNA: TGTGCCAGCAGCCCCGTTGGGCGGGGTAGCACAGATACGCAGTATTTT. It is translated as CASSPVGRGSTDTQYF. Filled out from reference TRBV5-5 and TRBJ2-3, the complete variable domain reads DAGVTQSPTHLIKTRGQQVTLRCSPISGHKSVSWYQQVLGQGPQFIFQYYEKEERGRGNFPDRFSARQFPNYSSELNVNALLLGDSALYLCASSPVGRGSTDTQYFGPGTRLTVL.

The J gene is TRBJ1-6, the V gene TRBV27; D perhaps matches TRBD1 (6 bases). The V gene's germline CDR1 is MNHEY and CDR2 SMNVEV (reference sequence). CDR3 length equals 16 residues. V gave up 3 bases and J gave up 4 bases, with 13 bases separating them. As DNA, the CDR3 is TGTGCCAGCAGTTTTAAGGGAGGGGGTTATAATTCACCCCTCCACTTT. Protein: CASSFKGGGYNSPLHF.

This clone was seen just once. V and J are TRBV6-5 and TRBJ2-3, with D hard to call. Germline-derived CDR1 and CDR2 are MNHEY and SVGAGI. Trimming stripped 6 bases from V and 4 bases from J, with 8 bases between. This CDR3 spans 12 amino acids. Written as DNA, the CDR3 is TGTGCCAGCAGAAGTTGGCCAGATACGCAGTATTTT. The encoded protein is CASRSWPDTQYF.

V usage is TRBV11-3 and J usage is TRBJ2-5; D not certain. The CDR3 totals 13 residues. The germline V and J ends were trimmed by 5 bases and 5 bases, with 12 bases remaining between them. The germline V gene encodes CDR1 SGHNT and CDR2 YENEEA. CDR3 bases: TGTGCCAGCAGCCCCCCCGGTGAGGAGACCCAGTACTTC. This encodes CASSPPGEETQYF.

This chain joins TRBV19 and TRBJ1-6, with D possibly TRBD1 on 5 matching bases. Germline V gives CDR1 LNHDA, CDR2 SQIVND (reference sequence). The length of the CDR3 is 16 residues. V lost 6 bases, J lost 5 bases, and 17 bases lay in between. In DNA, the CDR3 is TGTGCCAGTAGCTCCCGGGGCGGGGACCATAATTCACCCCTCCACTTT. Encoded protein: CASSSRGGDHNSPLHF.

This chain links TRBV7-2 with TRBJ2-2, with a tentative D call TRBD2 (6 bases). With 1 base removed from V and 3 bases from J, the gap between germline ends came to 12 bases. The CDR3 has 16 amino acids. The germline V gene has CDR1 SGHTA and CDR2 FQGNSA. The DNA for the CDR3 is TGTGCCAGCAGCTTAGTGGGTAGGAGGGACACCGGGGAGCTGTTTTTT. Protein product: CASSLVGRRDTGELFF.

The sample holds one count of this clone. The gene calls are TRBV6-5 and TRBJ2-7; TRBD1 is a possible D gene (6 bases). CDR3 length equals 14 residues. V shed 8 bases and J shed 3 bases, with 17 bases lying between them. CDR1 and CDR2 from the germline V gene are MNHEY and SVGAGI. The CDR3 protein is CASPRGRGLYEQYF. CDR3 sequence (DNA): TGTGCCAGCCCCAGGGGCAGGGGTCTCTACGAGCAGTACTTC.

The chain's CDR3 is CASTAQGANYGYTF. The CDR3 nucleotides are TGTGCCAGCACAGCACAAGGAGCTAACTATGGCTACACCTTC. The rearrangement joins TRBV6-6 to TRBJ1-2; D gene unclear. The CDR3 has 14 residues. V gave up 7 bases and J gave up 0 bases, with 12 bases separating them. The germline gives CDR1 MNHNY, CDR2 SVGAGI (reference sequence).

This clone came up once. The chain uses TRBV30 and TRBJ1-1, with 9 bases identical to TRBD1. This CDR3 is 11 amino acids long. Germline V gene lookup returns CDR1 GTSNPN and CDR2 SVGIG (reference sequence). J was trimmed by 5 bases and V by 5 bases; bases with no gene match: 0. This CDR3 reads CAWGQGTEAFF. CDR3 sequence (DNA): TGTGCCTGGGGACAGGGGACTGAAGCTTTCTTT. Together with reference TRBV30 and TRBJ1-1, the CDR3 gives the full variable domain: SQTIHQWPATLVQPVGSPLSLECTVEGTSNPNLYWYRQAAGRGLQLLFYSVGIGQISSEVPQNLSASRPQDRQFILSSKKLLLSDSGFYLCAWGQGTEAFFGQGTRLTVV.

The CDR3 bases are TGTGCCAGCAGCTTAGCGAGGGAACGGAGCAATCAGCCCCAGCATTTT. As protein: CASSLARERSNQPQHF. The V call is TRBV7-2, the J call TRBJ1-5, with D hard to call. V shed 0 bases and J shed 1 base, with 10 bases lying between them. Per the germline V gene, CDR1 is SGHTA and CDR2 is FQGNSA. The CDR3 covers 16 residues. The full variable domain, with the rest looked up from reference TRBV7-2 and TRBJ1-5, is GAGVSQSPSNKVTEKGKDVELRCDPISGHTALYWYRQSLGQGLEFLIYFQGNSAPDKSGLPSDRFSAERTGGSVSTLTIQRTQQEDSAVYLCASSLARERSNQPQHFGDGTRLSIL.

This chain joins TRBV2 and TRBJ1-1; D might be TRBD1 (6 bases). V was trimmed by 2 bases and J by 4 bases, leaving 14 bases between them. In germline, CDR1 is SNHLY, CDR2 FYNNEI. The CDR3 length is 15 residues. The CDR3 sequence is CASSESRGAGTEAFF. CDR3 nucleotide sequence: TGTGCCAGCAGTGAATCGCGGGGGGCAGGCACTGAAGCTTTCTTT.

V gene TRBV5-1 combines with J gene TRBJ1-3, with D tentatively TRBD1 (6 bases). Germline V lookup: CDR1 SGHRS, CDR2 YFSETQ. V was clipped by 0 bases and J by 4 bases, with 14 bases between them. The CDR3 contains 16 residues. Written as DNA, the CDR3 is TGCGCCAGCAGCTTGGGAGGGGGAGCCGCCGGAAACACCATATATTTT. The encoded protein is CASSLGGGAAGNTIYF.

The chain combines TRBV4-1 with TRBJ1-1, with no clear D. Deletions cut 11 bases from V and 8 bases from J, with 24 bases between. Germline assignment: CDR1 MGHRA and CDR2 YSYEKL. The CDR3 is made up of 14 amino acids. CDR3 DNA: TGCGCCGGAAAACGCGGGCCTCTGAGCCCCGAAGCTTTCTTT. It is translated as CAGKRGPLSPEAFF.

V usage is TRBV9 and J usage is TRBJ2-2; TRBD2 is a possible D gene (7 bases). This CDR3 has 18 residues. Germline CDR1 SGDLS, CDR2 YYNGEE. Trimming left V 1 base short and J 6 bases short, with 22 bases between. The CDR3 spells CASSVSGVRGAFAGELFF. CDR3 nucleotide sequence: TGTGCCAGCAGCGTAAGTGGAGTACGGGGGGCGTTCGCCGGGGAGCTGTTTTTT.

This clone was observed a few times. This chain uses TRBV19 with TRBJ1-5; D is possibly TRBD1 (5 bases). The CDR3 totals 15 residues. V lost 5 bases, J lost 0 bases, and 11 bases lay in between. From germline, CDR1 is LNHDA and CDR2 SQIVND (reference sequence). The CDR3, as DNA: TGTGCCAGTAGTCATGCAGGGTATAGCAATCAGCCCCAGCATTTT. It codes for CASSHAGYSNQPQHF.

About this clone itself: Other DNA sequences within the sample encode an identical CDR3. The DNA for the CDR3 is TGTGCCAGCAGCTTAGGGCGGGGAGGCACAGATACGCAGTATTTT. Translation: CASSLGRGGTDTQYF. The chain links TRBV7-2 to TRBJ2-3; TRBD2 is a possible D gene (6 bases). The V gene's germline CDR1 is SGHTA and CDR2 FQGNSA. The germline V and J ends were trimmed by 1 base and 1 base, with 9 bases remaining between them. The CDR3 is 15 residues long.

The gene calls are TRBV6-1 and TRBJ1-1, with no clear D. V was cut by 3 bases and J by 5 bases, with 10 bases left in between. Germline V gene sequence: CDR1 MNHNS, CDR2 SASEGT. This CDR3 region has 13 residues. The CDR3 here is CASSDGYRTEAFF. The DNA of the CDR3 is TGTGCCAGCAGTGACGGTTACAGAACTGAAGCTTTCTTT.

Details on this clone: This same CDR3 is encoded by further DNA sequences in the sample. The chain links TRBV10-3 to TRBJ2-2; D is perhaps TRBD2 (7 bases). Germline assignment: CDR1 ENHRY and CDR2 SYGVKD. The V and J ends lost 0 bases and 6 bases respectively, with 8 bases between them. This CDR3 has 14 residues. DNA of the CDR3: TGTGCCATCAGTGAGTCGGGGGGGCCCGGGGAGCTGTTTTTT. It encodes CAISESGGPGELFF.

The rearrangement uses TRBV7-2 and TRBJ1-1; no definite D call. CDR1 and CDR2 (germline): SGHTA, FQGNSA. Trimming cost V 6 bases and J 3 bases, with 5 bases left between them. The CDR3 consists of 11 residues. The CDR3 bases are TGTGCCAGCAGAGCCTACACTGAAGCTTTCTTT. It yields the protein CASRAYTEAFF. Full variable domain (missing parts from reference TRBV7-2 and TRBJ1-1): GAGVSQSPSNKVTEKGKDVELRCDPISGHTALYWYRQSLGQGLEFLIYFQGNSAPDKSGLPSDRFSAERTGGSVSTLTIQRTQQEDSAVYLCASRAYTEAFFGQGTRLTVV.

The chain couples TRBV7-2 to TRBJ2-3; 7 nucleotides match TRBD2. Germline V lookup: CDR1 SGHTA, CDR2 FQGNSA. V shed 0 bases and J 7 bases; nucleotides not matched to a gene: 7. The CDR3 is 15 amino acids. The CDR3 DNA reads TGTGCCAGCAGCTTAGCGCTGGGCGGGGGTAATACGCAGTATTTT. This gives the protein CASSLALGGGNTQYF.

CDR3 sequence: CASSEGTEQNTEAFF. DNA of the CDR3: TGTGCCAGCAGTGAAGGGACAGAACAGAACACTGAAGCTTTCTTT. The gene calls are TRBV6-1 and TRBJ1-1; D perhaps matches TRBD1 (6 bases). Looked up from germline, CDR1 is MNHNS and CDR2 is SASEGT. Trimming removed 1 base at V and 1 base at J, with 10 bases between. The CDR3 loop spans 15 amino acids.

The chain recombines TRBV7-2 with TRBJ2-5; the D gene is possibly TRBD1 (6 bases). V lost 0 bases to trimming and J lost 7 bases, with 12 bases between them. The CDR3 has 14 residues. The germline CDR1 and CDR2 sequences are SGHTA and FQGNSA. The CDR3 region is CASSLASRGGTQYF. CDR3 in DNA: TGTGCCAGCAGCTTAGCATCCCGAGGGGGGACCCAGTACTTC.

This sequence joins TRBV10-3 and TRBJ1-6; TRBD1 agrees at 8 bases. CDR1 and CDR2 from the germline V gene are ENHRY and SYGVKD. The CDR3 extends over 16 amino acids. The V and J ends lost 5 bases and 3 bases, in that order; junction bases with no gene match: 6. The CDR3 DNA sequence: TGTGCCATCAGTCGTGAAGGACAGGGCTATAATTCACCCCTCCACTTT. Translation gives CAISREGQGYNSPLHF.

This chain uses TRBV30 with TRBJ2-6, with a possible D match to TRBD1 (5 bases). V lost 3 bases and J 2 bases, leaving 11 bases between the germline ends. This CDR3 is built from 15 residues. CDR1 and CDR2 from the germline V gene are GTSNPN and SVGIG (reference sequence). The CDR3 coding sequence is TGTGCCTGGAGGCAAGGGGAAACTGGGGCCAACGTCCTGACTTTC. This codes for CAWRQGETGANVLTF.